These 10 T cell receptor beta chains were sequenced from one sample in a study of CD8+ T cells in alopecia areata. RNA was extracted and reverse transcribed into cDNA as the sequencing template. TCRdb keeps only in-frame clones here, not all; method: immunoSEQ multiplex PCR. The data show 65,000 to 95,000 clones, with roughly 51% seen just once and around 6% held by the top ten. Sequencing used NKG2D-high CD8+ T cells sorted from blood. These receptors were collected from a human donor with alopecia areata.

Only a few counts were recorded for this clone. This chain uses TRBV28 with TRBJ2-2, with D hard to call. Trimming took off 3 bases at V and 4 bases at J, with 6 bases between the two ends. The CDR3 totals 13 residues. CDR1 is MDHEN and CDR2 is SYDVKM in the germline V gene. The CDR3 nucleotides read TGTGCCAGCAGTTTCCGTAGCACCGGGGAGCTGTTTTTT. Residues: CASSFRSTGELFF.

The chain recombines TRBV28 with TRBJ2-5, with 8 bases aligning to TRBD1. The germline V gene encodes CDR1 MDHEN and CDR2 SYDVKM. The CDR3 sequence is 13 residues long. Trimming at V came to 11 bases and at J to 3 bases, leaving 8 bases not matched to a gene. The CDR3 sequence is CAGQGQGEETQYF. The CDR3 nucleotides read TGTGCCGGCCAAGGACAGGGTGAAGAGACCCAGTACTTC.

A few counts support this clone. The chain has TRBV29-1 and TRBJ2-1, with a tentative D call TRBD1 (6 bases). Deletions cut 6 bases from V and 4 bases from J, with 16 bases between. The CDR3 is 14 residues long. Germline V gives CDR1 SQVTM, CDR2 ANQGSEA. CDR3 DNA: TGCAGCGTCGCCATCGGGACACTATACAATGAGCAGTTCTTC. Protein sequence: CSVAIGTLYNEQFF.

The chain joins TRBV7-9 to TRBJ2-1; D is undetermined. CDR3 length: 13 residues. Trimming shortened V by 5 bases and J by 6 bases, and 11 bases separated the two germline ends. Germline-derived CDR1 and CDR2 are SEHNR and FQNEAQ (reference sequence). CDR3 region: CASSPTVGNEQFF. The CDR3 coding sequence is TGTGCCAGCAGCCCTACTGTGGGCAATGAGCAGTTCTTC.

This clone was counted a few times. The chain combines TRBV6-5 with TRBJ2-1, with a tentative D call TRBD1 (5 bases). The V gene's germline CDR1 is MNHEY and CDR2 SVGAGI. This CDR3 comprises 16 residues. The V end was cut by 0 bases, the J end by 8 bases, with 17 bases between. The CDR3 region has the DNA TGTGCCAGCAGTTACTCGAGGCAGGGCCCCCCCGATGAGCAGTTCTTC. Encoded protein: CASSYSRQGPPDEQFF.

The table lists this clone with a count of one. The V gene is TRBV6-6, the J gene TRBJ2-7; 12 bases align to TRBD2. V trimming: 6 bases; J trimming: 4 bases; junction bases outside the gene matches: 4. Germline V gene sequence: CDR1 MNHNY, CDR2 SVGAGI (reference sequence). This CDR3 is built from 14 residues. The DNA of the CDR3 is TGTGCCAGCAGCGGACTAGCGGGGAGGTACGAGCAGTACTTC. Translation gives CASSGLAGRYEQYF.

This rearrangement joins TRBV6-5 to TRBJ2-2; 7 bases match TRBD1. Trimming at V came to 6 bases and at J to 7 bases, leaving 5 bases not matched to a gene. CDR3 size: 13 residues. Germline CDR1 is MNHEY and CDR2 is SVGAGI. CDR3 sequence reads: CASSKQGIGELFF. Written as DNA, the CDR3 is TGTGCCAGCAGCAAACAGGGGATCGGGGAGCTGTTTTTT.

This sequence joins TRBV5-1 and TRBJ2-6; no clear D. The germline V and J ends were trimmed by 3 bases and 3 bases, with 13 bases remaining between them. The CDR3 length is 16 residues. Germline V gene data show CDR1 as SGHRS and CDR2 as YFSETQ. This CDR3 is CASSWPELDGANVLTF. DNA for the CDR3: TGCGCCAGCAGCTGGCCGGAATTGGATGGGGCCAACGTCCTGACTTTC.

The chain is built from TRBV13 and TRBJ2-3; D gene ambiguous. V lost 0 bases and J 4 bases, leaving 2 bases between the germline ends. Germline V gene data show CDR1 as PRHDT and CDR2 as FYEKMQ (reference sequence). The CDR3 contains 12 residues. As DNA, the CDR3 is TGTGCCAGCAGCTTAGGACCAGATACGCAGTATTTT. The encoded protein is CASSLGPDTQYF.

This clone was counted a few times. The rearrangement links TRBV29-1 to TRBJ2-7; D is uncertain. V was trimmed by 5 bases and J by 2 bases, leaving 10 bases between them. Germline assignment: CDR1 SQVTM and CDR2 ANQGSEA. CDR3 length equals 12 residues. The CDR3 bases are TGCAGCGTTTCGGGCCTTACCTACGAGCAGTACTTC. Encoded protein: CSVSGLTYEQYF.